Following are 11 T cell receptor beta chains from one sample sequenced in a study of cytomegalovirus exposure and HLA in healthy donors. Both 60 Vbeta primers and 13 Jbeta primers went into the PCR. This table comes from immunoSEQ multiplex PCR, and its TCRdb copy is limited to in-frame clones, with some not included. The sample comprises roughly 130,000 clones, about 79% of which are singletons, and around 3% rests with the top ten. Sequences were obtained from PBMCs. Source of these receptors: a young woman in good health and CMV-seropositive.

This sequence joins TRBV4-2 and TRBJ2-7; a weak D match, TRBD2 (8 bases). The CDR3 is 15 residues long. Between the trimmed V and J ends, which lost 4 bases and 6 bases, there was a span of 19 bases. Germline-derived CDR1 and CDR2 are LGHNA and YNFKEQ. The CDR3 reads CASSPGGAGGGEQYF. Here the CDR3 DNA reads TGTGCCAGCAGCCCAGGGGGGGCGGGGGGCGGCGAGCAGTACTTC.

The V gene is TRBV6-8, the J gene TRBJ1-1; the match to TRBD1 covers 8 bases. There are 14 residues in the CDR3. Germline assignment: CDR1 MNHGY and CDR2 SAAAGT. Unmatched junction bases numbered 4, after V lost 6 bases and J lost 1 base. CDR3: CASRRTGPNTEAFF. CDR3 coding DNA: TGTGCCAGCAGGAGGACAGGGCCGAACACTGAAGCTTTCTTT.

V is TRBV5-6 and J is TRBJ1-2; 10 nucleotides align to TRBD1. The CDR3 is 14 residues long. Germline values: CDR1 SGHDT, CDR2 YYEEEE. V lost 4 bases, J lost 8 bases, and 8 bases stayed unmatched. In DNA, the CDR3 is TGTGCCAGCAGCATCGGACAGGGGGTGATGGGCTACACCTTC. As protein: CASSIGQGVMGYTF.

The chain joins TRBV30 to TRBJ2-1; D uncertain. There are 12 residues in the CDR3. The V gene's germline CDR1 is GTSNPN and CDR2 SVGIG (reference sequence). The germline V and J ends were trimmed by 8 bases and 1 base, with 9 bases remaining between them. This CDR3 reads CALGRSYNEQFF. The CDR3 DNA is TGTGCCCTGGGCCGGTCCTACAATGAGCAGTTCTTC.

The J gene is TRBJ1-2, the V gene TRBV4-1; the D gene is possibly TRBD1 (5 bases). The CDR3 consists of 14 residues. Trimming removed 0 bases at V and 7 bases at J, with 12 bases between. Germline V gives CDR1 MGHRA, CDR2 YSYEKL. CDR3 in amino acids: CASSQDGGYCGYTF. In nucleotides, the CDR3 is TGCGCCAGCAGCCAAGATGGGGGGTATTGTGGCTACACCTTC.

The V gene is TRBV2, the J gene TRBJ2-5; TRBD2 matches 10 bases. V dropped 6 bases and J dropped 1; count of bases not matched to a gene: 2. Per the germline V gene, CDR1 is SNHLY and CDR2 is FYNNEI. This CDR3 contains 14 residues. The CDR3 sequence is CASSRTSGQETQYF. Written as DNA, the CDR3 is TGTGCCAGCAGCCGGACTAGCGGCCAAGAGACCCAGTACTTC.

The V and J genes are TRBV27 and TRBJ2-1; no firm D call. The germline V and J ends were trimmed by 6 bases and 5 bases, with 11 bases remaining between them. The CDR3 sequence is 13 residues long. Germline V gene data show CDR1 as MNHEY and CDR2 as SMNVEV (reference sequence). The CDR3 here is CASSSVGHNEQFF. The CDR3 bases are TGTGCCAGCAGCTCTGTTGGCCACAATGAGCAGTTCTTC.

This rearrangement joins TRBV6-6 to TRBJ2-7; 8 bases match TRBD2. The CDR3 runs to 14 residues. Germline V gene data show CDR1 as MNHNY and CDR2 as SVGAGI (reference sequence). Germline trimming cut 6 bases from V and 3 bases from J; bases unmatched to any gene: 7. CDR3 DNA sequence: TGTGCCAGCAGCTTCGGCGGGGGGCTCTACGAGCAGTACTTC. It encodes CASSFGGGLYEQYF.

The chain combines TRBV4-1 with TRBJ2-4; 12 bases line up with TRBD2. Germline V gene data show CDR1 as MGHRA and CDR2 as YSYEKL. V lost 4 bases to trimming and J lost 8 bases; unmatched junction nucleotides: 9. The CDR3 is 16 amino acids. DNA of the CDR3: TGCGCCAGCAGCCCCCCGGGACTAGCGGGTCGGGACATTCAGTACTTC. It specifies CASSPPGLAGRDIQYF.

This clone has a single count. The chain recombines TRBV19 with TRBJ1-6; D perhaps matches TRBD1 (6 bases). The CDR3 has 17 amino acids. V dropped 5 bases and J dropped 8 bases, with 22 bases sitting between them. The germline V gene has CDR1 LNHDA and CDR2 SQIVND (reference sequence). The CDR3 bases are TGTGCCAGTAGTCCATCCCCATACCGGGACAACCATTCACCCCTCCACTTT. This gives the protein CASSPSPYRDNHSPLHF.

The chain couples TRBV5-1 to TRBJ2-2; 8 bases agree with TRBD1. Germline assignment: CDR1 SGHRS and CDR2 YFSETQ. The CDR3 has 17 amino acids. With 0 bases clipped from V and 6 bases from J, the junction kept 10 bases outside the gene matches. The CDR3 reads CASSLVVRGLYSGELFF. The CDR3 DNA reads as TGCGCCAGCAGCTTGGTGGTCAGGGGGCTTTACTCCGGGGAGCTGTTTTTT.